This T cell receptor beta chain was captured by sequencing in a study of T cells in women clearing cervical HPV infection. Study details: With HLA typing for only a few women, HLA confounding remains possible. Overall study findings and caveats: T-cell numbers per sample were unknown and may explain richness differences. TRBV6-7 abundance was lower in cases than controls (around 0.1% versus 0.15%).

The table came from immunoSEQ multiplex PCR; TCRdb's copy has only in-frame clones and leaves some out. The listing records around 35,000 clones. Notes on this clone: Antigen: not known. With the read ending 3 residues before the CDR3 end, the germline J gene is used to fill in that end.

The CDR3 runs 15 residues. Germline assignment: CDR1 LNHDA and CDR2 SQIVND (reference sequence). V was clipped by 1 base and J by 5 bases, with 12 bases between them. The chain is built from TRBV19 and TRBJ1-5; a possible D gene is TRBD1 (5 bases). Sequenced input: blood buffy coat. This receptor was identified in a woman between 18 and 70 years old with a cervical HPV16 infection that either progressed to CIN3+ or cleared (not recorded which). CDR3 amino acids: CASSIAPGSYQPQHF. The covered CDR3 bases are TGTGCCAGTAGTATAGCCCCAGGGAGCTATCAGCCC.